This T cell receptor (beta chain) was recovered during a study of T cell responses to AZD1222 COVID-19 vaccine. Study overall: Doses given second, at about 4 or about 12 weeks, were pooled.

Libraries were prepared by immunoSEQ multiplex PCR; TCRdb keeps only in-frame clonotypes and omits some of them. In the table there are 100,000 to 150,000 clones, roughly 86% of which are singletons. General study results and limits: The study found Spike-specific TCR breadth and depth rose after two AZD1222 doses. At 160-218 and 743-854, vaccine-associated CD4 TCRs were dominant, and they spanned spike. The repertoires were collected only after the peak T cell response.

Concerning this clone: The antigen is undetermined.

From germline, CDR1 is SGHRS and CDR2 YFSETQ. The CDR3 length is 14 residues. V lost 5 bases, J lost 4 bases, and 9 bases stayed unmatched. The sequencing used peripheral blood, collected on day 0 of AZD1222 vaccination. This TCR was recovered from an adult in good health. The genes are TRBV5-1 and TRBJ2-7, with TRBD1 matching over 7 bases. The CDR3, as DNA: TGCGCCAGCAGTCCAGACAGGGTAGGTTACGAGCAGTACTTC. Protein product: CASSPDRVGYEQYF.